Listed here are 8 T cell receptor beta chains from one sample, sequenced in a study of T cells in women clearing cervical HPV infection (dated 2018 in TCRdb). The library was generated by the immunoSEQ multiplex PCR assay. TCRdb took this table from immuneACCESS and kept in-frame rearrangements with V and J called. Such tables lack part of the clones; where checked against another copy, unresolved V genes explain under half of the gap, and the rest is unexplained. This sample's clone table shows roughly 49,000 clones. More than 0.8% of the sample rests with the top ten. Sequencing input: blood buffy coat. These receptor sequences come from a woman between 18 and 70 years old with a cervical HPV16 infection that either progressed to CIN3+ or cleared (not recorded which).

Turning to this clone: From the germline J gene comes the end of the CDR3, since the read stops 3 residues before it. The chain couples TRBV2 to TRBJ2-6; 10 bases fit TRBD1. Germline CDR1 and CDR2: SNHLY and FYNNEI. V was clipped by 1 base and J by 4 bases; unmatched bases: 10. The CDR3 is 19 residues long. CDR3 DNA, as far as it was read: TGTGCCAGCAGTGAAGTACCACCCGGGACAGGGGTCGGGGCCAACGTC. This gives the protein CASSEVPPGTGVGANV. The entire CDR3 protein is CASSEVPPGTGVGANVLTF.

About this clone itself: Coverage ceases 3 residues before the CDR3 finishes, and the germline J gene fills in the end. The chain couples TRBV20-1 to TRBJ1-4; weak D call: TRBD1 (5 bases). Germline CDR1 is DFQATT and CDR2 is SNEGSKA (reference sequence). The CDR3 extends over 16 amino acids. CDR3 bases read: TGCAGTGCGAGGAGGACCACTGGGGCAGGTACCTCACCA. This translates into CSARRTTGAGTSP. The full CDR3 sequence reads CSARRTTGAGTSPLFF.

Worth noting for this clone: Read data end 3 residues before the CDR3 end; the end is taken from the germline J gene. The chain recombines TRBV2 with TRBJ1-6; 7 bases fit TRBD1. The CDR3 consists of 15 residues. Per germline, CDR1 SNHLY and CDR2 FYNNEI. With V trimmed by 5 bases and J by 10 bases, 11 bases remained unmatched. The CDR3: CASSPFDRVGSPLHF. The CDR3 DNA, read in part, is TGTGCCAGCAGTCCTTTTGACAGGGTAGGATCACCC.

Concerning this clone itself: The DNA ends 3 residues before the CDR3 does, and the rest of the CDR3 is filled in from the germline J gene. The chain uses TRBV18 and TRBJ1-2; possibly TRBD1 for D (6 bases). The V gene's germline CDR1 is KGHSH and CDR2 LQKENI. The CDR3 has 14 amino acids. The CDR3 reads CASSPGTKRNDYTF. Incomplete CDR3 DNA: TGTGCCAGCTCTCCCGGGACAAAACGCAATGAC.

Details on this clone: The read ends 3 residues early relative to the CDR3; the germline J gene fills the gap. V gene TRBV19 combines with J gene TRBJ2-3; 8 positions agree with TRBD2. V lost 5 bases to trimming and J lost 2 bases; unmatched junction nucleotides: 6. Per germline, CDR1 LNHDA and CDR2 SQIVND (reference sequence). The CDR3 spans 15 residues. CDR3 bases read: TGTGCCAGTAGTGAGGGGACTAGACACACAGATACG. Translated, it gives CASSEGTRHTDT. The entire CDR3 is CASSEGTRHTDTQYF.

Comments on this clone: The CDR3 goes on 3 residues after the read ends, and that part is filled in from the germline J gene. The V call is TRBV25-1, the J call TRBJ1-2, with a weak D call TRBD1 (6 bases). CDR1 MGHDK and CDR2 SYGVNS come from the germline V gene. There are 16 residues in the CDR3. With 3 bases removed from V and 2 bases from J, the gap between germline ends came to 16 bases. The CDR3 DNA, read in part, is TGTGCCAGCAGTGACCCCACGACAGGCGCCAACTATGGC. It translates to CASSDPTTGANYG. The entire CDR3 protein is CASSDPTTGANYGYTF.

Comments on this clone: The CDR3 end is not reached by the read, which stops 3 residues before it; the germline J gene fills it in. V usage is TRBV20-1 and J usage is TRBJ1-2, with 7 bases lining up with TRBD1. The CDR3 length is 13 residues. Per the germline V gene, CDR1 is DFQATT and CDR2 is SNEGSKA (reference sequence). The V and J ends lost 3 bases and 0 bases, in that order; junction bases with no gene match: 1. The CDR3 bases that were read are TGCAGTGCTAGCGACAGGGCTAACTATGGC. Translated, it gives CSASDRANYG. The entire CDR3 protein reads CSASDRANYGYTF.

As for this clone: The read stops 3 residues short of the end of the CDR3; the missing end is completed from the germline J gene. The identical CDR3 is also encoded by other nucleotide sequences in the sample. This sequence joins TRBV5-5 and TRBJ2-5; D gene uncertain. The CDR3 extends over 11 amino acids. The germline gives CDR1 SGHKS, CDR2 YYEKEE (reference sequence). The CDR3 reads CASSLELTQYF. The sequenced CDR3 bases are TGTGCCAGCAGCCTAGAACTTACC.